These T cell receptor beta chains were read from a single sample in a study of Ad26.COV2.S vaccination and SARS-CoV-2 variants. This table comes from immunoSEQ multiplex PCR, and its TCRdb copy is limited to in-frame clones, with some not included. The repertoire consists of roughly 300,000 clones, with 80% to 90% occurring once and the leading ten covering roughly 10%. Here the sequenced sample was peripheral blood, taken in a trial of Ad26.COV2.S vaccine versus placebo. These receptor sequences come from a person between 18 and 65 years old who received the Ad26.COV2.S COVID-19 vaccine or a placebo. Both conserved end residues are part of each CDR3. A D gene is named only where the DNA matches it firmly. Clone size, where shown, is once, few, many, or a class for clones that have expanded.

v_call: TRBV13; clone_size: -; d_call: -; j_call: TRBJ2-1; cdr3_aa: CASSLLPGDTYNEQFF; cdr3_nt: TGTGCCAGCAGCTTACTCCCGGGGGATACGTACAATGAGCAGTTCTTC
v_call: TRBV20-1; clone_size: -; d_call: -; j_call: TRBJ1-6; cdr3_aa: CSASNPGNSSPLHF; cdr3_nt: TGCAGTGCTAGTAATCCGGGGAATAGCTCACCCCTCCACTTT
v_call: TRBV19; clone_size: few; d_call: TRBD2; j_call: TRBJ2-2; cdr3_aa: CASMRLTNQREGTNTGELFF; cdr3_nt: TGTGCCAGTATGCGCCTCACTAACCAGCGGGAGGGTACGAACACCGGGGAGCTGTTTTTT
v_call: TRBV7-6; clone_size: -; d_call: TRBD2; j_call: TRBJ2-1; cdr3_aa: CASSVAGGVNEQFF; cdr3_nt: TGTGCCAGCAGCGTAGCGGGGGGGGTAAATGAGCAGTTCTTC
v_call: TRBV10-3; clone_size: -; d_call: -; j_call: TRBJ1-1; cdr3_aa: CAIGEGTENTEAFF; cdr3_nt: TGTGCCATCGGGGAGGGGACGGAGAACACTGAAGCTTTCTTT
v_call: TRBV7-2; clone_size: -; d_call: -; j_call: TRBJ2-3; cdr3_aa: CASSFGSQGTDTQYF; cdr3_nt: TGTGCCAGCAGCTTTGGTAGCCAGGGAACAGATACGCAGTATTTT
v_call: TRBV19; clone_size: -; d_call: TRBD2; j_call: TRBJ2-1; cdr3_aa: CASSIGGGTYNEQFF; cdr3_nt: TGTGCCAGTAGTATCGGCGGGGGGACCTACAATGAGCAGTTCTTC
v_call: TRBV19; clone_size: -; d_call: TRBD1; j_call: TRBJ1-5; cdr3_aa: CATGGWEPQHF; cdr3_nt: TGTGCCACAGGGGGCTGGGAGCCCCAGCATTTT
v_call: TRBV7-2; clone_size: -; d_call: -; j_call: TRBJ1-2; cdr3_aa: CASSLGPRGRVDGYTF; cdr3_nt: TGTGCCAGCAGCTTAGGGCCCCGGGGCAGGGTGGATGGCTACACCTTC
v_call: TRBV7-2; clone_size: once; d_call: TRBD2; j_call: TRBJ2-5; cdr3_aa: CASSLVAGGLETQYF; cdr3_nt: TGTGCCAGCAGCCTAGTAGCGGGGGGGCTAGAGACCCAGTACTTC